There are many counts of the clone carrying this T cell receptor (beta chain). The sample's time point: sample taken at primary tumor resection. TCRdb passed the 5' RACE reads through MiXCR, listing each CDR3 protein once. The sample includes about 78,000 distinct CDR3 sequences, around 7.8% seen only once; the top ten take 6.8%. The CDR3 runs to 15 residues. V lost 4 bases, J lost 0 bases, and 11 bases lay in between. This sample was taken from a study of spatial heterogeneity in lung cancer. The specimen was PBMCs, collected at surgery. V is TRBV12-3 or TRBV12-4 and J is TRBJ2-3; possibly TRBD1 or TRBD2 for D (5 bases each). The TCR originated in a male donor with early-stage non-small cell lung cancer. The CDR3 bases are TGTGCCAGCAGTTCCGGGACCCTCAGCACAGATACGCAGTATTTT. This encodes CASSSGTLSTDTQYF.